The present entry profiles one T cell receptor (beta chain) with its context. Germline CDR1 reads LGHNA; CDR2 reads YSLEER. Trimming took 7 bases from V and 4 from J; bases not matched to a gene: 8. CDR3 length equals 15 residues. This specimen comes from a study of T cells in localized non-small cell lung cancer. Using immunoSEQ multiplex PCR, the repertoire was profiled, and TCRdb retains in-frame clones only, with some absent. The sample has approximately 41,000 clones; about nine tenths are singletons. Sequencing used peripheral blood, obtained before any cancer treatment. This receptor was identified in a female donor older than 55 with stage I squamous cell lung carcinoma. The rearrangement joins TRBV4-3 to TRBJ2-3; 10 bases agree with TRBD2. CDR3 protein: CASTRASGSADTQYF. DNA of the CDR3: TGCGCCAGCACCCGGGCTAGCGGGAGCGCAGATACGCAGTATTTT.